This T cell receptor beta chain was sequenced for a study of blood T cell repertoires in COVID-19. Germline V gene data show CDR1 as SGHVS and CDR2 as FQNEAQ. There are 16 residues in the CDR3. V trimming: 1 base; J trimming: 3 bases; junction bases outside the gene matches: 1. Participants were aged roughly 18 to 90 years, lived in over 20 US areas, and enrolled virtually. TCRdb's table, derived via immunoSEQ multiplex PCR, lists solely in-frame clones and lacks some. The sample yields about 250,000 clones, 70% to 90% seen once. The sequence was obtained from a man between 40 and 49 years old who had recovered from COVID-19. Sample: PBMCs or T cells enriched from blood (not recorded which). The V and J genes are TRBV7-8 and TRBJ2-3, with 13 positions matching TRBD2. This chain's CDR3 is CASSLGLAGGTDTQYF. Here the CDR3 DNA reads TGTGCCAGCAGCTTAGGACTAGCGGGGGGAACAGATACGCAGTATTTT.